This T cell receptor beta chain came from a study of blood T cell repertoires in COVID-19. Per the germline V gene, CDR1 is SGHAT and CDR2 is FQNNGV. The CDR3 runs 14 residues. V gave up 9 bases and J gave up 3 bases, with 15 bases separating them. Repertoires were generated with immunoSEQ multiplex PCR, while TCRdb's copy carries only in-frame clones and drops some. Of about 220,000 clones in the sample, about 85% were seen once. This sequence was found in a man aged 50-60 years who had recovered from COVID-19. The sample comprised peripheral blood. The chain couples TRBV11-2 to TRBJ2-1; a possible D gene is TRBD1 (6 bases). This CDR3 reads CASPWGQFYNEQFF. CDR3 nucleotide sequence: TGTGCCAGTCCATGGGGGCAGTTCTACAATGAGCAGTTCTTC.